This is a list of T cell receptor beta chains from one sample in a study of human versus mouse CDR3 diversity and MHC coevolution. Generated by immunoSEQ multiplex PCR, the TCRdb table keeps only in-frame clones and is missing some. The sample records about 73,000 clones, 85% to 95% being singletons. The sample consisted of naive CD4+ T cells from blood. These receptors all stem from a person aged 25 to 69 in good health. The CDR3 runs from the conserved cysteine through the conserved F or W. Fields, in order: D gene, V gene, clone size, J gene, CDR3 DNA, CDR3 protein. D genes are given only for firm matches. The size field is filled for only some rows; it gives once, few, many or a size class.

D: NA; V: TRBV10-3; size: once; J: TRBJ1-2; DNA: TGTGCCATCAGTGAAGTAGGCAGGGACTATGGCTACACCTTC; CDR3: CAISEVGRDYGYTF
D: NA; V: TRBV5-4; size: few; J: TRBJ1-4; DNA: TGTGCCAGCAGGACCGCGGGAACTAATGAAAAACTGTTTTTT; CDR3: CASRTAGTNEKLFF
D: NA; V: TRBV5-4; size: NA; J: TRBJ2-2; DNA: TGTGCCAGCAGCACCAACTTGAATGTCGCCGGGGAGCTGTTTTTT; CDR3: CASSTNLNVAGELFF
D: NA; V: TRBV4-2; size: NA; J: TRBJ2-3; DNA: TGTGCCAGCAGCCAAGTTCCTAGCGGCACAGATACGCAGTATTTT; CDR3: CASSQVPSGTDTQYF
D: NA; V: TRBV6-1; size: NA; J: TRBJ2-7; DNA: TGTGCCAGCAGTGAATGGTTAGAGCCCTACGAGCAGTACTTC; CDR3: CASSEWLEPYEQYF
D: NA; V: TRBV6-1; size: NA; J: TRBJ1-6; DNA: TGTGCCAGCAGTGAGGCGGGCGTCAGGGGCTATAATTCACCCCTCCACTTT; CDR3: CASSEAGVRGYNSPLHF
D: TRBD2; V: TRBV6-6; size: once; J: TRBJ2-1; DNA: TGTGCCAGCAGAATGACTAGCGGGATCTCCTACAATGAGCAGTTCTTC; CDR3: CASRMTSGISYNEQFF
D: TRBD1; V: TRBV5-4; size: once; J: TRBJ2-2; DNA: TGTGCCAGCAGCTCTGGGACAGGGGGCCCCGGGGAGCTGTTTTTT; CDR3: CASSSGTGGPGELFF
D: TRBD1; V: TRBV5-6; size: NA; J: TRBJ2-7; DNA: TGTGCCAGCAGGGGGACAGGTTTGAGCTCCTACGAGCAGTACTTC; CDR3: CASRGTGLSSYEQYF
D: TRBD1; V: TRBV27; size: NA; J: TRBJ1-2; DNA: TGTGCCAGCAGTTCCCAACCGGGACAGCCAGCGACGAACTATGGCTACACCTTC; CDR3: CASSSQPGQPATNYGYTF
D: TRBD2; V: TRBV27; size: NA; J: TRBJ2-7; DNA: TGTGCCAGCAGCCGGACTAGCGGGGCCTACGAGCAGTACTTC; CDR3: CASSRTSGAYEQYF
D: TRBD2; V: TRBV9; size: NA; J: TRBJ2-3; DNA: TGTGCCAGCAGCGTAGGACTAGCGGTGCGCACAGATACGCAGTATTTT; CDR3: CASSVGLAVRTDTQYF
D: NA; V: TRBV7-8; size: few; J: TRBJ1-3; DNA: TGTGCCAGCAGCTTAACAGGGCAGTATGGAAACACCATATATTTT; CDR3: CASSLTGQYGNTIYF
D: TRBD2; V: TRBV7-8; size: NA; J: TRBJ2-3; DNA: TGTGCCAGCAGCCCCCTGCGGGGGGCTAGTACAGATACGCAGTATTTT; CDR3: CASSPLRGASTDTQYF
D: TRBD1; V: TRBV4-1; size: NA; J: TRBJ2-7; DNA: TGCGCCAGCAGCCAACTCTACAGGGGGACCTGGGGCTACGAGCAGTACTTC; CDR3: CASSQLYRGTWGYEQYF
D: NA; V: TRBV2; size: NA; J: TRBJ1-4; DNA: TGTGCCAGCAGTGATCAAGGCGGTATGGGTGAAAAACTGTTTTTT; CDR3: CASSDQGGMGEKLFF
D: TRBD2; V: TRBV7-9; size: once; J: TRBJ2-2; DNA: TGTGCCAGCAGCCAGGGAGGACTAGCGGGGTTCACCGGGGAGCTGTTTTTT; CDR3: CASSQGGLAGFTGELFF
D: NA; V: TRBV4-1; size: NA; J: TRBJ2-7; DNA: TGCGCCAGCAGCCAAGAGCCCCAGCAGGGTCCTACCTACGAGCAGTACTTC; CDR3: CASSQEPQQGPTYEQYF
D: TRBD2; V: TRBV5-4; size: NA; J: TRBJ2-7; DNA: TGTGCCAGCAGACTAGCGGGAGGGCCCCACGAGCAGTACTTC; CDR3: CASRLAGGPHEQYF
D: NA; V: TRBV25-1; size: NA; J: TRBJ1-4; DNA: TGTGCCAGCAGGGGCCAACCGGGGGAAAAACTGTTTTTT; CDR3: CASRGQPGEKLFF
D: NA; V: TRBV7-9; size: NA; J: TRBJ1-1; DNA: TGTGTCAGCAGCTTAATGGGGCCGTGGACCTTGGGAGCTTTCTTT; CDR3: CVSSLMGPWTLGAFF
D: TRBD2; V: TRBV5-6; size: once; J: TRBJ2-5; DNA: TGTGCCAGCAGCTCGTCGGGACTAGCGGGAGCGGGGGAGACCCAGTACTTC; CDR3: CASSSSGLAGAGETQYF
D: NA; V: TRBV6-1; size: NA; J: TRBJ1-1; DNA: TGTGCCAGCTCCCGGGGGGCTCAGGCGAACACTGAAGCTTTCTTT; CDR3: CASSRGAQANTEAFF
D: NA; V: TRBV30; size: NA; J: TRBJ1-2; DNA: TGTGCCTGGAGTGTCGTGGGAGGTGGCTACACCTTC; CDR3: CAWSVVGGGYTF
D: TRBD1; V: TRBV29-1; size: NA; J: TRBJ1-5; DNA: TGCAGCGTTTCGACAGGGGGAAATCAGCCCCAGCATTTT; CDR3: CSVSTGGNQPQHF
D: NA; V: TRBV15; size: NA; J: TRBJ2-3; DNA: TGTGCCACCAGCAGAGGATGGCTTGGAGGGGCCACAGATACGCAGTATTTT; CDR3: CATSRGWLGGATDTQYF
D: NA; V: TRBV30; size: once; J: TRBJ1-1; DNA: TGTGCCTGGGCCGGGATGAACACTGAAGCTTTCTTT; CDR3: CAWAGMNTEAFF
D: TRBD2; V: TRBV6-1; size: NA; J: TRBJ2-7; DNA: TGTGCCAGCAGTGTTAGACTAGCGGGGGACTCCTACGAGCAGTACTTC; CDR3: CASSVRLAGDSYEQYF
D: TRBD1; V: TRBV5-8; size: NA; J: TRBJ2-3; DNA: TGTGCCAGCAGGCTCGACAGGGGGTCGACCACAGATACGCAGTATTTT; CDR3: CASRLDRGSTTDTQYF
D: NA; V: TRBV18; size: once; J: TRBJ2-3; DNA: TGTGCCAGCTCAGAGCGGGTACCTAGCACAGATACGCAGTATTTT; CDR3: CASSERVPSTDTQYF
D: TRBD2; V: TRBV28; size: NA; J: TRBJ2-5; DNA: TGTGCCAGCACCTCCTCTTGGGGAACTAGCGCGACCCAGACCCAGTACTTC; CDR3: CASTSSWGTSATQTQYF
D: NA; V: TRBV19; size: NA; J: TRBJ1-2; DNA: TGTGCCAGTAGCCCCCGGGAGGAAGGCTATGGCTACACCTTC; CDR3: CASSPREEGYGYTF
D: TRBD1; V: TRBV4-1; size: few; J: TRBJ1-4; DNA: TGCGCCAGCAGCCAGACCGGGACAGTATGGGAAAAACTGTTTTTT; CDR3: CASSQTGTVWEKLFF
D: TRBD2; V: TRBV7-8; size: NA; J: TRBJ2-5; DNA: TGTGCCAGCAGCTTTTCCGGGAGGGGAGAGACCCAGTACTTC; CDR3: CASSFSGRGETQYF
D: TRBD1; V: TRBV10-3; size: NA; J: TRBJ2-7; DNA: TGTGCCATCGGACTGAGCACCGGGACAGGGGTTGGCGAGCAGTACTTC; CDR3: CAIGLSTGTGVGEQYF
D: TRBD2; V: TRBV7-2; size: NA; J: TRBJ2-3; DNA: TGTGCCAGCAGCTCCCGACTAGCGGGGGGCGGTACGCAGTATTTT; CDR3: CASSSRLAGGGTQYF
D: TRBD1; V: TRBV2; size: NA; J: TRBJ1-1; DNA: TGTGCCAGCAGTTGGGGACAGACGAACACTGAAGCTTTCTTT; CDR3: CASSWGQTNTEAFF
D: TRBD1; V: TRBV27; size: once; J: TRBJ2-1; DNA: TGTGCCAGCAGTATGGACCCGGGACAGACCTACAATGAGCAGTTCTTC; CDR3: CASSMDPGQTYNEQFF
D: NA; V: TRBV30; size: NA; J: TRBJ2-5; DNA: TGTGCCTGGAGTGGAGGGTCGGAGACCCAGTACTTC; CDR3: CAWSGGSETQYF
D: TRBD1; V: TRBV18; size: NA; J: TRBJ1-4; DNA: TGTGCCAGCTCTCGGGTGCAGGGGGAGGAAAAACTGTTTTTT; CDR3: CASSRVQGEEKLFF
D: NA; V: TRBV2; size: NA; J: TRBJ1-1; DNA: TGTGCCAGCAGTGACGGCAGGATCATTGAAGCTTTCTTT; CDR3: CASSDGRIIEAFF
D: TRBD1; V: TRBV7-9; size: NA; J: TRBJ1-1; DNA: TGTGCCAGCAGCTTATCATTGATTACAGGGGCTCTGGCCCCCACTGAAGCTTTCTTT; CDR3: CASSLSLITGALAPTEAFF
D: NA; V: TRBV4-1; size: NA; J: TRBJ1-5; DNA: TGCGCCAGCAGCCAAGACGTGGGGGCTGGGCAGCCCCAGCATTTT; CDR3: CASSQDVGAGQPQHF
D: NA; V: TRBV11-2; size: NA; J: TRBJ2-3; DNA: TGTGCCAGCAGCTTAGCGGCCTCGCAGGGGCGCTTCACAGATACGCAGTATTTT; CDR3: CASSLAASQGRFTDTQYF
D: NA; V: TRBV5-6; size: NA; J: TRBJ1-6; DNA: TGTGCCAGCAGCTTGGGGGCCCAGAGCTCCTATAATTCACCCCTCCACTTT; CDR3: CASSLGAQSSYNSPLHF
D: NA; V: TRBV6-6; size: NA; J: TRBJ1-2; DNA: TGTGCCAGCATCGGAACTCTTGACAGAACCTATGGCTACACCTTC; CDR3: CASIGTLDRTYGYTF
D: TRBD1; V: TRBV15; size: NA; J: TRBJ1-4; DNA: TGTGCCACCAGCCGGGACAGGGTGAATGAAAAACTGTTTTTT; CDR3: CATSRDRVNEKLFF
D: NA; V: TRBV28; size: NA; J: TRBJ2-7; DNA: TGTGCCAGCAGGGACTCCACCTACGAGCAGTACTTC; CDR3: CASRDSTYEQYF
D: NA; V: TRBV7-6; size: NA; J: TRBJ1-2; DNA: TGTGCCAGCAGCTTAGATCACACTAACTATGGCTACACCTTC; CDR3: CASSLDHTNYGYTF
D: NA; V: TRBV2; size: NA; J: TRBJ1-5; DNA: TGTGCCAGCGGCGGCAGGGGAAAGGTCGGCAATCAGCCCCAGCATTTT; CDR3: CASGGRGKVGNQPQHF
D: TRBD1; V: TRBV28; size: NA; J: TRBJ2-5; DNA: TGTGCCAGCAGTTCTGGACAGGGTAGGGAGACCCAGTACTTC; CDR3: CASSSGQGRETQYF
D: TRBD1; V: TRBV28; size: NA; J: TRBJ2-7; DNA: TGTGCCAGCAGGGGACAGGGGACGACCTACGAGCAGTACTTC; CDR3: CASRGQGTTYEQYF
D: NA; V: TRBV7-9; size: NA; J: TRBJ1-1; DNA: TGTGCCAGCAGCGCTCTTGGCAGGCTGAACACTGAAGCTTTCTTT; CDR3: CASSALGRLNTEAFF
D: NA; V: TRBV10-3; size: NA; J: TRBJ2-2; DNA: TGTGCCATCACTGGGCAGGGAGGCGGGGAGCTGTTTTTT; CDR3: CAITGQGGGELFF